These 21 T cell receptor beta chains were sequenced from one sample in a study of shared clonotypes between healthy human individuals. Naive-designated CD8 cells lacked CD45RO, were positively enriched for CCR7, and omitted terminally differentiated effector memory CD45RA+ cells. Measured with immunoSEQ multiplex PCR; TCRdb has only the in-frame clones, and not every one. The top ten hold 1.2% of the sample, which has roughly 1,800,000 clones, approximately 95% seen once. The sequenced sample was naive CD8+ T cells sorted from blood. All receptors come from a young man in good health.

The chain joins TRBV30 to TRBJ1-5, with TRBD1 as a possible D gene (6 bases). The CDR3 is made up of 15 amino acids. The V end was cut by 2 bases, the J end by 5 bases, with 16 bases between. Germline CDR1 GTSNPN, CDR2 SVGIG (reference sequence). CDR3 in amino acids: CAWSRGSRGYQPQHF. The CDR3 DNA sequence: TGTGCCTGGAGTCGGGGGAGCAGGGGCTATCAGCCCCAGCATTTT. Full variable domain (remainder filled in from reference TRBV30 and TRBJ1-5): SQTIHQWPATLVQPVGSPLSLECTVEGTSNPNLYWYRQAAGRGLQLLFYSVGIGQISSEVPQNLSASRPQDRQFILSSKKLLLSDSGFYLCAWSRGSRGYQPQHFGDGTRLSIL.

The chain is built from TRBV7-9 and TRBJ2-7; D not certain. CDR1 and CDR2 from the germline V gene are SEHNR and FQNEAQ (reference sequence). The V end lost 4 bases, the J end lost 2 bases, and 9 bases lay between the germline ends. This CDR3 has 13 amino acids. For the CDR3, the DNA is TGTGCCAGCAGCTGGGCACAGACCTACGAGCAGTACTTC. This translates into CASSWAQTYEQYF.

V gene TRBV13 combines with J gene TRBJ2-1; 7 bases fit TRBD2. CDR1 is PRHDT and CDR2 is FYEKMQ in the germline V gene (reference sequence). This CDR3 has 16 amino acids. The V and J ends lost 0 bases and 0 bases, in that order; junction bases with no gene match: 2. CDR3: CASSLGGGSSYNEQFF. The DNA for the CDR3 is TGTGCCAGCAGCTTAGGTGGCGGGAGCTCCTACAATGAGCAGTTCTTC.

The rearrangement uses TRBV19 and TRBJ1-5; D might be TRBD1 (6 bases). CDR3 length equals 14 residues. The V end lost 5 bases, the J end lost 3 bases, and 11 bases lay between the germline ends. CDR1 is LNHDA, CDR2 SQIVND, per germline (reference sequence). CDR3 bases: TGTGCCAGTAGTCTGGACAGCCTCAATCAGCCCCAGCATTTT. Translation gives CASSLDSLNQPQHF.

This chain connects TRBV13 to TRBJ1-1, with 7 bases that match TRBD1. CDR3 length: 16 residues. Trimming cost V 5 bases and J 11 bases; bases outside gene matches: 20. CDR1 PRHDT and CDR2 FYEKMQ come from the germline V gene (reference sequence). In DNA form, the CDR3 reads TGTGCCAGCAGCCTCTCAGAGGCCCGGACAGGCCGTTGGGCTTTCTTT. It translates to CASSLSEARTGRWAFF.

The V call is TRBV29-1, the J call TRBJ2-2; no firm D call. Germline CDR1 SQVTM, CDR2 ANQGSEA. CDR3 length equals 15 residues. Trimming took 7 bases from V and 2 from J, leaving 17 bases between them. CDR3 region: CSGPRHCSNTGELFF. In nucleotides, the CDR3 is TGCAGCGGGCCGAGACATTGCTCTAACACCGGGGAGCTGTTTTTT.

The gene calls are TRBV10-2 and TRBJ2-3, with a tentative D call TRBD2 (6 bases). The germline V gene has CDR1 WSHSY and CDR2 SAAADI. CDR3 length equals 13 residues. The ends were cut back, 3 bases at V and 4 bases at J, with 8 bases in the middle. The CDR3 nucleotides read TGCGCCAGCAGTGATATAGCGGCAGATACGCAGTATTTT. This gives the protein CASSDIAADTQYF.

This clone came up once. This specimen includes other DNA sequences encoding the same CDR3. V is TRBV5-1 and J is TRBJ2-7, with D possibly being TRBD2 (6 bases). This CDR3 comprises 13 residues. Germline V gene sequence: CDR1 SGHRS, CDR2 YFSETQ. With 4 bases removed from V and 4 bases from J, the gap between germline ends came to 12 bases. The CDR3: CASSHGTGYEQYF. The DNA of the CDR3 is TGCGCCAGCAGCCACGGGACTGGATACGAGCAGTACTTC.

The chain employs TRBV27 and TRBJ2-1; D remains ambiguous. Germline CDR1 reads MNHEY; CDR2 reads SMNVEV (reference sequence). There are 15 residues in the CDR3. Trimming stripped 6 bases from V and 0 bases from J, with 12 bases between. In DNA form, the CDR3 reads TGTGCCAGCAGAGTTTTGGGAAACTCCTACAATGAGCAGTTCTTC. Residues: CASRVLGNSYNEQFF.

The rearrangement links TRBV28 to TRBJ1-1; no clear D gene. The V end was cut by 8 bases, the J end by 2 bases, with 6 bases between. The germline gives CDR1 MDHEN, CDR2 SYDVKM. The CDR3 sequence is 11 residues long. CDR3 nucleotide sequence: TGTGCCAGCCAAATAAACACTGAAGCTTTCTTT. Protein sequence: CASQINTEAFF.

This sequence joins TRBV28 and TRBJ1-6; 7 nucleotides line up with TRBD1. The CDR3 extends over 16 amino acids. J lost 7 bases, V lost 3 bases, and 9 bases had no gene match. The germline V gene encodes CDR1 MDHEN and CDR2 SYDVKM. The CDR3 spells CASSFALGQRNSPLHF. The CDR3 nucleotides read TGTGCCAGCAGTTTTGCTTTGGGACAGCGGAATTCACCCCTCCACTTT.

The chain uses TRBV4-2 and TRBJ2-3; 10 bases are shared with TRBD2. This CDR3 has 17 amino acids. V was pared by 0 bases and J by 5 bases, with 8 bases of the junction left unmatched. Germline V gene sequence: CDR1 LGHNA, CDR2 YNFKEQ. CDR3 DNA sequence: TGTGCCAGCAGCCAAGATCAGAGCGGGGGGGAGGGAGATACGCAGTATTTT. The encoded protein is CASSQDQSGGEGDTQYF.

The V and J genes are TRBV7-9 and TRBJ1-6; TRBD1 matches at 8 bases. This CDR3 is built from 15 residues. J lost 3 bases, V lost 5 bases, and 3 bases had no gene match. Looked up from germline, CDR1 is SEHNR and CDR2 is FQNEAQ (reference sequence). The CDR3 reads CASSPGQGYNSPLHF. The CDR3 DNA sequence: TGTGCCAGCAGCCCCGGACAGGGCTATAATTCACCCCTCCACTTT.

CDR3 sequence (DNA): TGCGCCAGCAGCCAGACCGGGACAGGGCTTGATTCACCCCTCCACTTT. This sequence encodes CASSQTGTGLDSPLHF. The chain has TRBV4-1 and TRBJ1-6, with 9 positions matching TRBD1. The CDR3 is made up of 16 amino acids. The V and J ends lost 3 bases and 8 bases, in that order; junction bases with no gene match: 8. Germline V gives CDR1 MGHRA, CDR2 YSYEKL.

In its sample, this clone was seen a few times. J is TRBJ1-2 and V is TRBV30; tentatively, D is TRBD1 (5 bases). CDR1 and CDR2 (germline): GTSNPN, SVGIG (reference sequence). There are 14 residues in the CDR3. The germline V and J ends were trimmed by 1 base and 9 bases, with 18 bases remaining between them. The CDR3 bases are TGTGCCTGGAGTGAATCGGTCGGAAGGGGTAGCTACACCTTC. Amino acid sequence: CAWSESVGRGSYTF.

This CDR3 reads CATGTANTGELFF. The CDR3 DNA reads TGCGCCACCGGGACAGCGAACACCGGGGAGCTGTTTTTT. This chain uses TRBV5-1 with TRBJ2-2, with 7 bases matching TRBD1. This CDR3 spans 13 amino acids. Germline assignment: CDR1 SGHRS and CDR2 YFSETQ. Trimming at V came to 9 bases and at J to 0 bases, leaving 2 bases not matched to a gene.

This clone has a single count. This chain uses TRBV4-1 with TRBJ2-5, with TRBD2 matching 8 bases. Germline V gene sequence: CDR1 MGHRA, CDR2 YSYEKL. Losses at the gene ends were 5 bases for V and 2 bases for J; bases not matched to a gene: 4. The CDR3 totals 14 residues. CDR3 bases: TGCGCCAGCAGCGGCGGGGGGTTTCAAGAGACCCAGTACTTC. This sequence encodes CASSGGGFQETQYF.

A remark on this clone: This sample includes further DNA sequences coding for the same CDR3. This rearrangement joins TRBV2 to TRBJ2-5; TRBD2 aligns across 11 bases. The CDR3 is 16 amino acids. V shed 2 bases and J 1 base; nucleotides not matched to a gene: 3. The germline V gene has CDR1 SNHLY and CDR2 FYNNEI. The CDR3 loop reads CASSETSGGLQETQYF. In DNA, the CDR3 is TGTGCCAGCAGTGAAACTAGCGGGGGACTCCAAGAGACCCAGTACTTC.

The rearrangement joins TRBV7-6 to TRBJ2-7; D not certain. Germline V CDR1 and CDR2: SGHVS, FNYEAQ. The V and J ends lost 1 base and 3 bases respectively, with 16 bases between them. This CDR3 spans 16 amino acids. The CDR3 reads CASSLGYDENFYEQYF. The CDR3 coding sequence is TGTGCCAGCAGCTTAGGTTACGACGAGAACTTCTACGAGCAGTACTTC.

The chain links TRBV30 to TRBJ2-1; D gene uncertain. The V end lost 1 base, the J end lost 9 bases, and 19 bases lay between the germline ends. The germline V gene encodes CDR1 GTSNPN and CDR2 SVGIG (reference sequence). The CDR3 consists of 15 residues. The CDR3 loop is CAWSATLRRSPEQFF. The CDR3 DNA follows: TGTGCCTGGAGTGCCACATTGAGGCGAAGTCCTGAGCAGTTCTTC.

The J gene is TRBJ1-2, the V gene TRBV5-4; 10 positions agree with TRBD1. The CDR3 covers 14 residues. After removal of 3 bases from V and 8 bases from J, the junction contained 7 bases not matched to a gene. CDR1 SGHNT and CDR2 YYREEE come from the germline V gene (reference sequence). The CDR3 DNA sequence: TGTGCCAGCAGCTCCGGGACAGGGGCATTCGGCTACACCTTC. It codes for CASSSGTGAFGYTF.